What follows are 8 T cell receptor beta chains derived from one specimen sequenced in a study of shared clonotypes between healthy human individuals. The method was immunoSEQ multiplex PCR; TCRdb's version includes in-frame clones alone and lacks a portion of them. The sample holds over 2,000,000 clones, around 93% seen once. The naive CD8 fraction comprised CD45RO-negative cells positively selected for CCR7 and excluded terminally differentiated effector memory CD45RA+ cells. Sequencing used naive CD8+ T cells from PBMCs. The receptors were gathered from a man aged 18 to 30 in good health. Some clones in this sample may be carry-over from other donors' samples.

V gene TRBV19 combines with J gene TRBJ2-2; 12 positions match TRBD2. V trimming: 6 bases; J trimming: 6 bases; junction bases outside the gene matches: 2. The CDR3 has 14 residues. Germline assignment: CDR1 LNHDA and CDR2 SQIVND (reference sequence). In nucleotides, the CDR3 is TGTGCCAGTAGACGACTAGCGGGAGCCGGGGAGCTGTTTTTT. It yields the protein CASRRLAGAGELFF.

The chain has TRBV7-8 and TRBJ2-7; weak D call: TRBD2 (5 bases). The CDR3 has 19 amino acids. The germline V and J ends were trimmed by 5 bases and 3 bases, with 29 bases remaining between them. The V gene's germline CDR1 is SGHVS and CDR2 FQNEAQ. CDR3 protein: CASSPPRRGPDLLNYEQYF. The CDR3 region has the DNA TGTGCCAGCAGCCCTCCGCGCCGGGGTCCGGACCTACTAAACTACGAGCAGTACTTC.

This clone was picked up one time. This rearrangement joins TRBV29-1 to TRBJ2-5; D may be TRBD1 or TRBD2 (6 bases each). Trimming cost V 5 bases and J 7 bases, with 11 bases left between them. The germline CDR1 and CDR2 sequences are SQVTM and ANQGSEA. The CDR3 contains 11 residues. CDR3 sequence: CSVLGGGTQYF. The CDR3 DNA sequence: TGCAGCGTTTTAGGAGGGGGGACCCAGTACTTC.

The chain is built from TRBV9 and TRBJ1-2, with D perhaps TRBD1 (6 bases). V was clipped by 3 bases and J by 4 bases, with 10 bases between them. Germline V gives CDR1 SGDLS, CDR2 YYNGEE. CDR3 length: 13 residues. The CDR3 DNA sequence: TGTGCCAGCAGCGGAGGGGGGATCTATGGCTACACCTTC. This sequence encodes CASSGGGIYGYTF.

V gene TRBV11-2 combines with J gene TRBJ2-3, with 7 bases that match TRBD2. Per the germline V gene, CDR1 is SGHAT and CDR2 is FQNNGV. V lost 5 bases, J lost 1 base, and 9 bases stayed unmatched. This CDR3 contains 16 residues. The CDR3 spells CASSPLYREGTDTQYF. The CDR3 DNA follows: TGTGCCAGCAGCCCATTGTACCGGGAGGGCACAGATACGCAGTATTTT.

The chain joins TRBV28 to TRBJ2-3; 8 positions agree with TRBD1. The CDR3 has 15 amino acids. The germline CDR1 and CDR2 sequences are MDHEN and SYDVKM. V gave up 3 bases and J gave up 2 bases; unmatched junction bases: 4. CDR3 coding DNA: TGTGCCAGCAGTTTGGGGACAGGCTTCACAGATACGCAGTATTTT. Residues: CASSLGTGFTDTQYF.

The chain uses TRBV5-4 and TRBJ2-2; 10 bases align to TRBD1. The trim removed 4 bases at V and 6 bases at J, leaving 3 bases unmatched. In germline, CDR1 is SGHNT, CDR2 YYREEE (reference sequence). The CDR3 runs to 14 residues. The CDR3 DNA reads TGTGCCAGCAGCGCCGACAGGGGGCCCGGGGAGCTGTTTTTT. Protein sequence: CASSADRGPGELFF.

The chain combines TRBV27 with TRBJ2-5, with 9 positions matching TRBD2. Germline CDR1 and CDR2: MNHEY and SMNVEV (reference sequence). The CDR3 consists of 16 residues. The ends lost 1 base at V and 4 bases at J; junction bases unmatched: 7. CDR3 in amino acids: CASSLLGLAGSETQYF. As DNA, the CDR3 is TGTGCCAGCAGTTTATTGGGGCTAGCGGGATCAGAGACCCAGTACTTC.